This T cell receptor (beta chain) was sequenced for a study of vaccination and CD4 T cells after COVID-19. With regard to this clonotype: The antigen remains unidentified.

Treatment in this sample: approximately 9-day PBMC culture with coronavirus spike peptide pools or control peptides (ViraFEST assay). IL-2 (around 9.8 IU/ml) and peptide pools (approximately 9.7 ug/ml) were added to cultures of approximately 2 million PBMCs per well. Cultured CD4+ T cell DNA underwent sequencing with the Oncomine TCR Beta short-read assay. TCRdb re-derived calls from the PCR reads in MiXCR, one entry per CDR3 protein. The sample consists of 15,000 to 20,000 distinct CDR3 sequences, under 80% of them appearing once. Deletions cut 5 bases from V and 0 bases from J, with 20 bases between. Germline V CDR1 and CDR2: SEHNR, FQNEAQ (reference sequence). There are 18 residues in the CDR3.

This receptor was obtained from a human donor who had recovered from COVID-19. Sequencing input: CD4+ T cells from blood, cultured in vitro. This sequence joins TRBV7-9 and TRBJ1-3; D not certain. CDR3 coding DNA: TGTGCCAGCAGCCTAAGATGGAGCGCGGCACTCTCTGGAAACACCATATATTTT. It yields the protein CASSLRWSAALSGNTIYF.